The rows below give T cell receptor beta chains drawn from one sample of a study of blood T cells in healthy people across ages. One entry per CDR3 protein results from TCRdb running MiXCR on the 5' RACE reads. The table lists fewer than 950,000 distinct CDR3 sequences, about 34% of them singletons. Sequencing input: blood. These receptors were obtained from a man in his late teens or twenties in good health. CDR3s include the opening cysteine and the closing phenylalanine or tryptophan. A D gene is named only where the DNA matches it firmly. Clone size appears in some rows only: once, few, many, or a class for an expanded clone.

V gene: TRBV20-1
J gene: TRBJ1-2
clone size: .
D gene: .
CDR3 protein: CSAFDSDGYTF
CDR3 DNA: TGCAGTGCTTTTGACAGTGACGGCTACACCTTC

V gene: TRBV9
J gene: TRBJ1-1
clone size: few
D gene: .
CDR3 protein: CASSVTQNTEAFF
CDR3 DNA: TGTGCCAGCAGCGTAACACAGAACACTGAAGCTTTCTTT

V gene: TRBV10-3
J gene: TRBJ2-7
clone size: few
D gene: .
CDR3 protein: CAISRPSGRYNEQYF
CDR3 DNA: TGTGCCATCAGCCGCCCCTCGGGCAGGTACAATGAGCAGTACTTC

V gene: TRBV10-3
J gene: TRBJ1-5
clone size: .
D gene: .
CDR3 protein: CAISEGEYQPQHF
CDR3 DNA: TGTGCCATCAGTGAGGGGGAATATCAGCCCCAGCATTTT

V gene: TRBV2
J gene: TRBJ1-1
clone size: .
D gene: .
CDR3 protein: CASSEEGLEAFF
CDR3 DNA: TGTGCCAGCAGTGAGGAAGGCCTCGAAGCTTTCTTT

V gene: TRBV4-2
J gene: TRBJ1-1
clone size: .
D gene: .
CDR3 protein: CASSQDWDGNTEAFF
CDR3 DNA: TGTGCCAGCAGCCAAGATTGGGACGGGAACACTGAAGCTTTCTTT

V gene: TRBV13
J gene: TRBJ2-3
clone size: once
D gene: .
CDR3 protein: CASSLGKGLDTQYF
CDR3 DNA: TGTGCCAGCAGCTTAGGAAAGGGGCTGGATACGCAGTATTTT

V gene: TRBV5-1
J gene: TRBJ2-5
clone size: .
D gene: TRBD1
CDR3 protein: CASSLGITGGRETQYF
CDR3 DNA: TGCGCCAGCAGCTTGGGGATTACAGGGGGTCGGGAGACCCAGTACTTC

V gene: TRBV20-1
J gene: TRBJ1-1
clone size: .
D gene: .
CDR3 protein: CSARRQLNTEAFF
CDR3 DNA: TGCAGTGCTAGAAGACAACTGAACACTGAAGCTTTCTTT

V gene: TRBV28
J gene: TRBJ2-4
clone size: .
D gene: .
CDR3 protein: CASQDVAKNIQYF
CDR3 DNA: TGTGCCAGCCAGGACGTAGCCAAAAACATTCAGTACTTC

V gene: TRBV3-1
J gene: TRBJ2-1
clone size: many
D gene: .
CDR3 protein: CASSQTGGAGGSYNEQFF
CDR3 DNA: TGTGCCAGCAGCCAAACAGGGGGCGCGGGGGGGTCCTACAATGAGCAGTTCTTC

V gene: TRBV6-1
J gene: TRBJ2-7
clone size: .
D gene: .
CDR3 protein: CASSHQGGPYEQYF
CDR3 DNA: TGTGCCAGCAGTCACCAGGGGGGACCCTACGAGCAGTACTTC

V gene: TRBV2
J gene: TRBJ2-7
clone size: .
D gene: TRBD1
CDR3 protein: CASSEGQGATYEQYF
CDR3 DNA: TGTGCCAGCAGTGAAGGGCAGGGGGCCACCTACGAGCAGTACTTC

V gene: TRBV20-1
J gene: TRBJ1-2
clone size: few
D gene: TRBD1
CDR3 protein: CSAPAGQGISGYTF
CDR3 DNA: TGCAGTGCTCCTGCGGGACAGGGTATTAGTGGCTACACCTTC

V gene: TRBV20-1
J gene: TRBJ2-5
clone size: .
D gene: TRBD1
CDR3 protein: CSASPPGTGAQETQYF
CDR3 DNA: TGCAGTGCTAGTCCCCCCGGGACAGGGGCCCAAGAGACCCAGTACTTC

V gene: TRBV7-6
J gene: TRBJ2-3
clone size: few
D gene: .
CDR3 protein: CASSSKGFPDTQYF
CDR3 DNA: TGTGCCAGCAGCTCGAAGGGGTTCCCAGATACGCAGTATTTT